This T cell receptor (beta chain) was found in a study of blood T cell repertoires in COVID-19. Study as a whole: COVID-19 samples collected from the United States, Italy and Spain covered acute and convalescent phases. From T cells, B-cell-depleted T cells, or PBMCs came the material, which was cDNA or gDNA.

Clones were read by immunoSEQ multiplex PCR, and TCRdb kept only the in-frame ones, dropping some. The sample lists more than 90,000 clones; about 87% were seen once. The germline V and J ends were trimmed by 2 bases and 2 bases, with 10 bases remaining between them. Looked up from germline, CDR1 is MDHEN and CDR2 is SYDVKM. CDR3 length: 15 amino acids. This TCR derives from a woman aged 25 to 45 with acute or convalescent COVID-19. The rearrangement uses TRBV28 and TRBJ1-3, with D perhaps TRBD1 (6 bases). Specimen: peripheral blood. CDR3 protein: CASSLGPGAGNTIYF. The CDR3 DNA is TGTGCCAGCAGTTTAGGCCCAGGGGCTGGAAACACCATATATTTT.